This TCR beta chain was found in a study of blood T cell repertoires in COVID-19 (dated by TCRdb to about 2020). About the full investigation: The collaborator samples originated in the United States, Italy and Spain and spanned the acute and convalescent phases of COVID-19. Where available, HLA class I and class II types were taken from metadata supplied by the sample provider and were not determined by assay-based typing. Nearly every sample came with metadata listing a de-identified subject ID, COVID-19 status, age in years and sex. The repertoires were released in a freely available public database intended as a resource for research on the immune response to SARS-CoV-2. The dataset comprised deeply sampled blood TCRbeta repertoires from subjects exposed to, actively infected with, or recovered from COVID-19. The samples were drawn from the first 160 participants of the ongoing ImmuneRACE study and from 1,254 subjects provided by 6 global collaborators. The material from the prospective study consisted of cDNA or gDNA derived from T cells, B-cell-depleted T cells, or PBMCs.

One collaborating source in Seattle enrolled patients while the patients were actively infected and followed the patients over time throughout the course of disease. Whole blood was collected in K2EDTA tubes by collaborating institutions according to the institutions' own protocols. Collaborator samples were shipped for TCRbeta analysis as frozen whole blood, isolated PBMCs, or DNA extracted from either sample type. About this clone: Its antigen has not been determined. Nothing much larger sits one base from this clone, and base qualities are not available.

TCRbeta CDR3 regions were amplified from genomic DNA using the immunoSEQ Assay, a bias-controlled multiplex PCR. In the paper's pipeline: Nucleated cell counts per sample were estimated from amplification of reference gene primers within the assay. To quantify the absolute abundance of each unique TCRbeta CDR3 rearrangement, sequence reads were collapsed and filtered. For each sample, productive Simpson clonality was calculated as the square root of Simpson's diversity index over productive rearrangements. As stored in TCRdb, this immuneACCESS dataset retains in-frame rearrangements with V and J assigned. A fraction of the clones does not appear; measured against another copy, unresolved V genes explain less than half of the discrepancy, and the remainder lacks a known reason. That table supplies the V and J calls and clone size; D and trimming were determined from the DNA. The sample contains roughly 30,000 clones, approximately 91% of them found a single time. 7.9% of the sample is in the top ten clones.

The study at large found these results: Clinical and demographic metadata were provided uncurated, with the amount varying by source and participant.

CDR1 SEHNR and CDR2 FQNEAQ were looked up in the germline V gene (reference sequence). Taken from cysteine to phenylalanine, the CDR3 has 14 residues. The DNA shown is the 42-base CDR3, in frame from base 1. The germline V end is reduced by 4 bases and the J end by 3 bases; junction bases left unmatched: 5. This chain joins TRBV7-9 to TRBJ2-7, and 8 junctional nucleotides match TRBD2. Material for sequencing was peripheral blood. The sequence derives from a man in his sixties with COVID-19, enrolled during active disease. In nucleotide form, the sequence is TGTGCCAGCAGCTCCGGGGGGGGCGGCTACGAGCAGTACTTC. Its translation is CASSSGGGGYEQYF.